This T cell receptor beta chain stems from a study of regulatory T cells in long-lasting Graves disease. Points from the study as a whole: Persistent disease samples used TRBV28, TRBJ1-2 and TRBJ2-5 preferentially. Results may be inaccurate due to the small sample size.

Arm-PCR of CDR3 regions with iRepertoire HTBI primers generated TCR beta libraries. In TCRdb, the multiplex PCR reads were re-called with MiXCR into one record per CDR3 protein. Here the sample spans fewer than 550,000 distinct CDR3 sequences, roughly 21% being singletons. The time point here: persistent/refractory GD, antithyroid drugs over 5 years with positive TRAb. PBMC RNA was the source of the TCR library. CDR3 length: 14 amino acids. Trimming shortened V by 4 bases and J by 9 bases, and 16 bases separated the two germline ends. Germline lookup yields CDR1 SNHLY and CDR2 FYNNEI. This clonotype was counted at least ten times. Its specificity is not known.

The receptor was isolated from a female donor with Graves disease. The specimen was peripheral blood mononuclear cells (PBMCs), collected when the disease was refractory, from a patient treated with antithyroid drugs. The J gene is TRBJ1-5, the V gene TRBV2; D might be TRBD1 (5 bases). CDR3 bases: TGTGCCAGCAGTGGCCACCAGTGGGGGTTGCCCCAGCATTTT. Its protein is CASSGHQWGLPQHF.